The text below deals with one T cell receptor (beta chain). The entry originates in a study of T cells in tuberculosis. Study details: T cells were selected with CD1B tetramers loaded with glucose monomycolate. In South Africa, adults with active tuberculosis were compared with IGRA-negative and latently infected IGRA-positive adolescents.

The time point was: new active TB diagnosis, blood taken before or within 7 days of starting treatment. Libraries were prepared by immunoSEQ multiplex PCR; TCRdb keeps only in-frame clonotypes and omits some of them. The data show 22,000 or so clones, with around 85% seen just once and 15% held by the top ten. This specimen was PBMCs, taken at tuberculosis diagnosis. This sequence was found in an adult with tuberculosis.

The CDR3, as DNA: TGTGCCAGCAGCGTAGGGGGCGGCACCTACGAGCAGTACTTC. It specifies CASSVGGGTYEQYF. J is TRBJ2-7 and V is TRBV9; TRBD1 might be the D (5 bases). CDR1 is SGDLS, CDR2 YYNGEE, per germline. The CDR3 sequence is 14 residues long. Trimming stripped 0 bases from V and 2 bases from J, with 9 bases between.